This passage covers 29 T cell receptor beta chains from one sample sequenced in a study of blood T cell repertoires in COVID-19. Repertoires were generated with immunoSEQ multiplex PCR, while TCRdb's copy carries only in-frame clones and drops some. The table includes 260,000 or so clones, 85% to 90% detected once. Sequencing was done on a sample of PBMCs or T cells enriched from blood (not recorded which). The source is a man between 18 and 29 years old who had recovered from COVID-19.

V gene TRBV7-6 combines with J gene TRBJ1-3; D uncertain. Germline loops: CDR1 SGHVS, CDR2 FNYEAQ. The V end was cut by 1 base, the J end by 1 base, with 11 bases between. This CDR3 has 16 residues. DNA for the CDR3: TGTGCCAGCAGCTTAGGAGGGTTGCTATCTGGAAACACCATATATTTT. It is translated as CASSLGGLLSGNTIYF.

V is TRBV6-5 and J is TRBJ1-1, with TRBD1 as a possible D gene (5 bases). CDR1 is MNHEY and CDR2 is SVGAGI in the germline V gene. V lost 5 bases to trimming and J lost 2 bases, with 15 bases between them. The CDR3 spans 15 residues. CDR3 protein: CASSRLGARNTEAFF. CDR3 bases: TGTGCCAGCAGTAGGTTAGGGGCCAGAAACACTGAAGCTTTCTTT.

V usage is TRBV5-4 and J usage is TRBJ2-7; maybe TRBD2 (5 bases). V dropped 2 bases and J dropped 0 bases, with 12 bases sitting between them. Germline lookup yields CDR1 SGHNT and CDR2 YYREEE (reference sequence). There are 15 residues in the CDR3. CDR3 protein: CASSLEAASSYEQYF. The CDR3 DNA follows: TGTGCCAGCAGCTTAGAAGCGGCTTCCTCCTACGAGCAGTACTTC.

The table lists this clone with a count of one. The chain links TRBV7-3 to TRBJ2-1, with 11 bases that match TRBD2. Looked up from germline, CDR1 is SGHTA and CDR2 is FQGTGA. CDR3 length: 19 amino acids. The trim removed 4 bases at V and 9 bases at J, leaving 20 bases unmatched. Here the CDR3 DNA reads TGTGCCAGCAGCTCCGGCGTGCTACTAGCGGGAGTCGTAGTAGGTGAGCAGTTCTTC. Protein: CASSSGVLLAGVVVGEQFF.

The chain couples TRBV30 to TRBJ1-2; possible D gene TRBD1, 5 bases. Germline V gives CDR1 GTSNPN, CDR2 SVGIG (reference sequence). The CDR3 is 16 amino acids. With 1 base removed from V and 3 bases from J, the gap between germline ends came to 18 bases. The CDR3 spells CAWSDPLGRVHYGYTF. The CDR3 region has the DNA TGTGCCTGGAGTGACCCCTTAGGCAGGGTCCACTATGGCTACACCTTC.

The V and J genes are TRBV6-2 or TRBV6-3 and TRBJ1-4; 9 nucleotides match TRBD1. Germline V gene data show CDR1 as MNHEY and CDR2 as SVGEGT. CDR3 size: 16 residues. Trimming at V came to 5 bases and at J to 0 bases, leaving 4 bases not matched to a gene. The CDR3 is CASSTRDRATNEKLFF. CDR3 in DNA: TGTGCCAGCAGTACCCGGGACAGGGCAACTAATGAAAAACTGTTTTTT.

V usage is TRBV4-1 and J usage is TRBJ2-1; D is unclear. Germline-derived CDR1 and CDR2 are MGHRA and YSYEKL. The CDR3 contains 16 residues. Trimming removed 4 bases from V and 4 bases from J, with 17 bases in between. This CDR3 is CASSLFGDAAYNEQFF. In DNA, the CDR3 is TGCGCCAGCAGCCTATTCGGCGATGCGGCGTACAATGAGCAGTTCTTC.

This chain uses TRBV6-5 with TRBJ1-2; no firm D call. Trimming shortened V by 6 bases and J by 0 bases, and 5 bases separated the two germline ends. The CDR3 extends over 12 amino acids. In germline, CDR1 is MNHEY, CDR2 SVGAGI. This chain's CDR3 is CASSGTNYGYTF. Here the CDR3 DNA reads TGTGCCAGCAGCGGTACTAACTATGGCTACACCTTC.

This clone was detected once. V and J are TRBV15 and TRBJ2-7; D may be TRBD2 (6 bases). V was clipped by 5 bases and J by 6 bases, with 17 bases between them. CDR1 LNHNV and CDR2 YYDKDF come from the germline V gene (reference sequence). This CDR3 comprises 14 residues. This chain's CDR3 is CATSVNRGWGEQYF. In DNA form, the CDR3 reads TGTGCCACCAGCGTAAACCGGGGGTGGGGCGAGCAGTACTTC.

This clone has only one observation. The gene calls are TRBV7-9 and TRBJ2-7, with D unresolved. CDR1 is SEHNR and CDR2 is FQNEAQ in the germline V gene (reference sequence). Trimming removed 0 bases at V and 3 bases at J, with 15 bases between. CDR3 size: 16 residues. The CDR3 DNA reads as TGTGCCAGCAGCTTAGCGCCCACGGCAGGTCGCTACGAGCAGTACTTC. Protein: CASSLAPTAGRYEQYF.

This rearrangement joins TRBV30 to TRBJ1-6; 12 bases match TRBD1. The trim removed 3 bases at V and 9 bases at J, leaving 6 bases unmatched. The CDR3 sequence is 15 residues long. Germline loops: CDR1 GTSNPN, CDR2 SVGIG (reference sequence). The CDR3 DNA sequence: TGTGCCTGGAGGGGACAGGGGGCCTTTACTTCACCCCTCCACTTT. This translates into CAWRGQGAFTSPLHF.

The chain uses TRBV28 and TRBJ2-1, with 7 nucleotides matching TRBD2. This CDR3 contains 15 residues. In germline, CDR1 is MDHEN, CDR2 SYDVKM. J was trimmed by 2 bases and V by 3 bases; bases with no gene match: 4. The CDR3 spells CASSLRGGPYNEQFF. As DNA, the CDR3 is TGTGCCAGCAGTTTGCGGGGAGGGCCCTACAATGAGCAGTTCTTC.

The J gene is TRBJ1-1, the V gene TRBV27; no reliable D call. Germline CDR1 MNHEY, CDR2 SMNVEV (reference sequence). V was trimmed by 8 bases and J by 10 bases, leaving 14 bases between them. This CDR3 comprises 11 residues. The CDR3 bases are TGTGCCAGCGTATCCGGGGTGGGAGCTTTCTTT. Amino acids: CASVSGVGAFF.

This chain joins TRBV7-2 and TRBJ2-2; 8 positions match TRBD2. Losses at the gene ends were 1 base for V and 4 bases for J; bases not matched to a gene: 2. This CDR3 contains 15 residues. CDR1 and CDR2 (germline): SGHTA, FQGNSA. The CDR3 here is CASSLGLASTGELFF. The DNA of the CDR3 is TGTGCCAGCAGCTTAGGACTAGCGAGCACCGGGGAGCTGTTTTTT.

The chain couples TRBV3-1 (or the pseudogene TRBV3-2) to TRBJ2-1; no clear D gene. The CDR3 runs to 14 residues. Trimming cost V 1 base and J 7 bases, with 11 bases left between them. Germline CDR1 reads LGHDT; CDR2 reads YNNKEL (reference sequence). Here the CDR3 reads CASSQVTGSNEQFF. DNA for the CDR3: TGTGCCAGCAGCCAAGTAACCGGGTCGAATGAGCAGTTCTTC.

J is TRBJ1-2 and V is TRBV24-1; D ambiguous. V shed 4 bases and J shed 1 base, with 6 bases lying between them. Germline V lookup: CDR1 KGHDR, CDR2 SFDVKD. The CDR3 is 13 residues long. CDR3 nucleotide sequence: TGTGCCACCAGTGAAAACGGTAACTATGGCTACACCTTC. Residues: CATSENGNYGYTF.

This clone was picked up one time. Other DNA sequences in the same sample also yield this CDR3. The chain uses TRBV5-8 and TRBJ1-1; 10 nucleotides line up with TRBD1. With 0 bases clipped from V and 5 bases from J, the junction kept 1 base outside the gene matches. Germline V gene sequence: CDR1 SGHTS, CDR2 YDEGEE. There are 14 residues in the CDR3. The DNA of the CDR3 is TGTGCCAGCAGCTTGGGGACAGGGGGTACTGAAGCTTTCTTT. As protein: CASSLGTGGTEAFF.

The V call is TRBV5-1, the J call TRBJ2-1, with TRBD2 identical over 7 bases. This CDR3 has 16 amino acids. Unmatched junction bases numbered 9, after V lost 1 base and J lost 5 bases. Germline CDR1 reads SGHRS; CDR2 reads YFSETQ. The CDR3 sequence is CASSLTAGVTDNEQFF. The CDR3 DNA reads TGCGCCAGCAGCTTGACCGCGGGAGTGACGGACAATGAGCAGTTCTTC.

This clone was recorded only once. The J gene is TRBJ2-7, the V gene TRBV6-5, with TRBD2 identical over 10 bases. Looked up from germline, CDR1 is MNHEY and CDR2 is SVGAGI. CDR3 size: 13 residues. Trimming removed 11 bases from V and 5 bases from J; junction bases left unmatched: 9. CDR3 region: CASRAGGPDEQYF. As DNA, the CDR3 is TGTGCCTCACGAGCGGGGGGGCCGGACGAGCAGTACTTC.

This clone occurred once. V and J are TRBV28 and TRBJ1-4; the D is unclear. Germline-derived CDR1 and CDR2 are MDHEN and SYDVKM. The CDR3 consists of 13 residues. V was shortened by 4 bases and J by 8 bases, with 11 bases between the two germline ends. CDR3 nucleotide sequence: TGTGCCAGCAGTTCAAGGGAGACGGAAAAACTGTTTTTT. Residues: CASSSRETEKLFF.

The genes are TRBV10-3 and TRBJ1-3; TRBD1 agrees at 8 bases. Trimming at V came to 6 bases and at J to 0 bases, leaving 7 bases not matched to a gene. There are 16 residues in the CDR3. Germline V CDR1 and CDR2: ENHRY, SYGVKD. CDR3 DNA sequence: TGTGCCATCAGGAAGCGACAGGGGAGCTCTGGAAACACCATATATTTT. Translating gives CAIRKRQGSSGNTIYF.

The DNA of the CDR3 is TGTGCCAGCAGGGTGGGGGCTAGCGGGAATGAGCAGTTCTTC. Translating gives CASRVGASGNEQFF. The rearrangement uses TRBV7-9 and TRBJ2-1; TRBD2 matches at 8 bases. The CDR3 runs to 14 residues. Germline V gene sequence: CDR1 SEHNR, CDR2 FQNEAQ (reference sequence). J was trimmed by 7 bases and V by 6 bases; bases with no gene match: 8. Full variable domain (remainder filled in from reference TRBV7-9 and TRBJ2-1): DTGVSQNPRHKITKRGQNVTFRCDPISEHNRLYWYRQTLGQGPEFLTYFQNEAQLEKSRLLSDRFSAERPKGSFSTLEIQRTEQGDSAMYLCASRVGASGNEQFFGPGTRLTVL.

J is TRBJ1-1 and V is TRBV12-3 or TRBV12-4; 8 bases match TRBD1. This CDR3 has 13 amino acids. The junction had 2 bases not matched to a gene; V was cut back by 3 bases and J by 5 bases. As DNA, the CDR3 is TGTGCCAGCAGTTTCAGGGGGCGGACTGAAGCTTTCTTT. It encodes CASSFRGRTEAFF.

The CDR3 coding sequence is TGTGCCAGTAGTTTCTCGGACAGGGCCCAGCATTTT. Translating gives CASSFSDRAQHF. The chain has TRBV19 and TRBJ1-5; TRBD1 aligns across 8 bases. The CDR3 spans 12 residues. Germline V gene data show CDR1 as LNHDA and CDR2 as SQIVND (reference sequence). V shed 5 bases, J shed 11 bases, and the junction held 5 bases outside the gene matches.

The chain joins TRBV27 to TRBJ2-1, with 7 bases aligning to TRBD2. In germline, CDR1 is MNHEY, CDR2 SMNVEV (reference sequence). CDR3 length equals 15 residues. V lost 6 bases to trimming and J lost 7 bases; unmatched junction nucleotides: 12. The CDR3 nucleotides are TGTGCCAGCAGATCCACGGGAGGACGGGGGAATGAGCAGTTCTTC. It encodes CASRSTGGRGNEQFF.

This sequence joins TRBV5-8 and TRBJ1-3, with D unclear. Germline V gene sequence: CDR1 SGHTS, CDR2 YDEGEE. Trimming stripped 0 bases from V and 0 bases from J, with 10 bases between. The CDR3 runs to 16 residues. In DNA form, the CDR3 reads TGTGCCAGCAGCTTGGTTAGACTTCCCTCTGGAAACACCATATATTTT. Its translation: CASSLVRLPSGNTIYF.

This chain connects TRBV11-2 to TRBJ2-1; 11 bases map to TRBD1. The CDR3 consists of 17 residues. Germline V gives CDR1 SGHAT, CDR2 FQNNGV. The J segment lost 3 bases and the V segment lost 3 bases, leaving 7 bases of the junction unmatched. CDR3 DNA sequence: TGTGCCAGCAGCTTGGCCCGGGGACAGGGGGGCTACAATGAGCAGTTCTTC. It translates to CASSLARGQGGYNEQFF.

The V and J genes are TRBV12-3 or TRBV12-4 and TRBJ2-1; TRBD2 matches at 7 bases. The CDR3 has 12 residues. The ends lost 5 bases at V and 7 bases at J; junction bases unmatched: 2. CDR3 coding DNA: TGTGCCAGCAGTGCGGGAGTGAATGAGCAGTTCTTC. Its translation: CASSAGVNEQFF.

The rearrangement links TRBV21-1 to TRBJ1-2. TRBV21-1 is a pseudogene segment. The CDR3 length is 14 residues. DNA for the CDR3: TGTGCCAGCAGCTCCCGGACGGGGAACTATGGCTACACCTTC. It is translated as CASSSRTGNYGYTF.